One TCR beta chain is described in this entry. Its antigen is unknown. CD8+CD57+ cell expansion had been shown by flow cytometry in patients chosen for sequencing. The enrolled patients all had severe acquired aplastic anemia. When blood sampling took place, the patients had received no therapy. CDR3 and TCR beta VDJ profiling relied on genomic DNA as the template. MiXCR, applied by TCRdb to the reads, yields one record per CDR3 protein. The data contain 200,000 to 250,000 distinct CDR3 sequences, around half of them singletons. The data originate from a study of CD8+CD57+ T cells in acquired aplastic anemia. Study as a whole: Mean DNA quantity obtained from sorted CD4+ and CD8+ cells was 2.5 to 4 ug.

There are 14 residues in the CDR3. The V end was cut by 0 bases, the J end by 4 bases, with 7 bases between. The germline CDR1 and CDR2 sequences are SGHTA and FQGNSA. Study findings and constraints: Patients and controls shared 25 to 30 CD8+ CDR3 sequences.

This receptor was obtained from a human donor with aplastic anemia. Sequenced input: sorted CD4+, CD8+, or CD8+CD57+ T cells (not recorded which) from PBMCs. The chain couples TRBV7-2 to TRBJ1-3, with D perhaps matching TRBD1 (6 bases). The CDR3 nucleotides read TGTGCCAGCAGCTTAGCGCAGGGGGGAAACACCATATATTTT. This sequence encodes CASSLAQGGNTIYF. Based on the CDR3 plus reference TRBV7-2 and TRBJ1-3, the full variable domain is GAGVSQSPSNKVTEKGKDVELRCDPISGHTALYWYRQSLGQGLEFLIYFQGNSAPDKSGLPSDRFSAERTGGSVSTLTIQRTQQEDSAVYLCASSLAQGGNTIYFGEGSWLTVV.